The next 25 T cell receptor beta chains were all read from a single sample in a study of neurological immune-mediated disorders. Using its own MiXCR run on the 5' RACE reads, TCRdb lists one record per CDR3 protein. Of 40,000 or so distinct CDR3 sequences in the sample, 2.5% were seen once. Source material: PBMCs. The source of these receptors is a man aged 25 to 40 with multiple sclerosis.

This clonotype was seen ten or more times. The J gene is TRBJ2-7, the V gene TRBV7-2; TRBD1 matches at 7 bases. J gave up 3 bases and V 1 base, and 9 bases lay outside the gene matches. This CDR3 comprises 16 residues. The germline V gene encodes CDR1 SGHTA and CDR2 FQGNSA. The CDR3 loop is CASSLGEGRQGYEQYF. CDR3 DNA: TGTGCCAGCAGCTTAGGAGAAGGGAGACAGGGCTACGAGCAGTACTTC.

The chain carries TRBV5-1 and TRBJ2-1; the match to TRBD1 covers 7 bases. V shed 5 bases and J 1 base; nucleotides not matched to a gene: 3. The CDR3 has 14 amino acids. The germline CDR1 and CDR2 sequences are SGHRS and YFSETQ. CDR3 DNA: TGCGCCAGCAGAGGGACAGCATCCTACAATGAGCAGTTCTTC. Amino acid sequence: CASRGTASYNEQFF.

The chain has TRBV19 and TRBJ2-7, with 10 bases identical to TRBD1. The germline CDR1 and CDR2 sequences are LNHDA and SQIVND (reference sequence). After removal of 6 bases from V and 3 bases from J, the junction contained 5 bases not matched to a gene. There are 14 residues in the CDR3. The CDR3 DNA sequence: TGTGCCAGTAGCCGGGACAGGGGACTCTACGAGCAGTACTTC. Translated, it gives CASSRDRGLYEQYF.

This clonotype was seen at least ten times. The chain couples TRBV20-1 to TRBJ2-7, with 7 bases matching TRBD2. Per germline, CDR1 DFQATT and CDR2 SNEGSKA (reference sequence). The CDR3 covers 14 residues. J was trimmed by 4 bases and V by 3 bases; bases with no gene match: 9. The CDR3 DNA sequence: TGCAGTGCTAGTAACCCTAGCGGTGTTTACGAGCAGTACTTC. It codes for CSASNPSGVYEQYF.

This clonotype was observed at least ten times. The chain links TRBV7-8 to TRBJ2-7; TRBD2 aligns across 9 bases. This CDR3 has 14 amino acids. Trimming removed 3 bases from V and 4 bases from J; junction bases left unmatched: 4. Per germline, CDR1 SGHVS and CDR2 FQNEAQ. The CDR3 nucleotides are TGTGCCAGCAGCTTTAGCGGGAGTTCTTACGAGCAGTACTTC. Its protein is CASSFSGSSYEQYF.

This clonotype was recorded at least ten times. The chain carries TRBV6-4 and TRBJ2-2; D unclear. Germline CDR1 MRHNA, CDR2 SNTAGT. The CDR3 is 13 amino acids. The ends were cut back, 7 bases at V and 0 bases at J, with 6 bases in the middle. CDR3 nucleotides: TGTGCCAGCATGAGTACGAACACCGGGGAGCTGTTTTTT. It codes for CASMSTNTGELFF.

Ten or more counts support this clonotype. The V and J genes are TRBV7-2 and TRBJ2-1, with D possibly matching TRBD2 (5 bases). Germline CDR1 SGHTA, CDR2 FQGNSA. The CDR3 length is 15 residues. V lost 0 bases to trimming and J lost 3 bases, with 9 bases between them. CDR3 sequence: CASSLASGFYNEQFF. The CDR3 coding sequence is TGTGCCAGCAGCTTAGCCAGCGGATTCTACAATGAGCAGTTCTTC.

The table lists this clonotype with many counts. The J gene is TRBJ2-3, the V gene TRBV28; 12 bases match TRBD2. Germline V CDR1 and CDR2: MDHEN, SYDVKM. With 6 bases clipped from V and 1 base from J, the junction kept 2 bases outside the gene matches. The CDR3 has 15 amino acids. The CDR3 DNA sequence: TGTGCCAGCAGGAGACTAGCGGGAGGCACAGATACGCAGTATTTT. Translating gives CASRRLAGGTDTQYF.

This clonotype was seen at least ten times. The V call is TRBV12-3 or TRBV12-4, the J call TRBJ1-4, with D unclear. The CDR3 is made up of 13 amino acids. The V end lost 5 bases, the J end lost 7 bases, and 11 bases lay between the germline ends. The CDR3 bases are TGTGCCAGCAGTCTGCATGGTGCTGAAAAACTGTTTTTT. Amino acid sequence: CASSLHGAEKLFF.

This clonotype occurred many times. The rearrangement uses TRBV7-2 and TRBJ2-3; tentatively, D is TRBD1 (5 bases). V was pared by 3 bases and J by 0 bases, with 13 bases between. Germline loops: CDR1 SGHTA, CDR2 FQGNSA. The CDR3 spans 16 residues. CDR3 in amino acids: CASSFGDRISTDTQYF. CDR3 in DNA: TGTGCCAGCAGCTTTGGAGACAGAATAAGCACAGATACGCAGTATTTT.

This clonotype was detected many times. The V and J genes are TRBV5-1 and TRBJ1-1, with a weak D call TRBD1 (6 bases). The length of the CDR3 is 13 residues. Germline V gives CDR1 SGHRS, CDR2 YFSETQ. With 0 bases removed from V and 6 bases from J, the gap between germline ends came to 9 bases. The CDR3 DNA is TGCGCCAGCAGCTTGGGACAGGACTCTGAAGCTTTCTTT. This codes for CASSLGQDSEAFF.

This clonotype was counted at least ten times. The chain has TRBV20-1 and TRBJ2-3, with 8 bases fitting TRBD2. The CDR3 spans 14 residues. Trimming took 4 bases from V and 2 from J; bases not matched to a gene: 5. Germline CDR1 reads DFQATT; CDR2 reads SNEGSKA (reference sequence). In DNA, the CDR3 is TGCAGTGCTATCCGGGGGGGGTACACAGATACGCAGTATTTT. Translation: CSAIRGGYTDTQYF.

This clonotype has ten or more counts. The V and J genes are TRBV20-1 and TRBJ2-3; no definite D call. The CDR3 is 12 amino acids. The germline V gene encodes CDR1 DFQATT and CDR2 SNEGSKA (reference sequence). V shed 5 bases and J shed 1 base, with 7 bases lying between them. Here the CDR3 reads CSASPGTDTQYF. The CDR3 nucleotides read TGCAGTGCTTCGCCGGGCACAGATACGCAGTATTTT.

This clonotype has a count of ten or more. V gene TRBV7-2 combines with J gene TRBJ2-3; a possible D gene is TRBD1 (6 bases). This CDR3 spans 14 amino acids. The germline V gene has CDR1 SGHTA and CDR2 FQGNSA. The ends were cut back, 5 bases at V and 0 bases at J, with 9 bases in the middle. The CDR3 DNA sequence: TGTGCCAGCAGCCTGGGACACAGCACAGATACGCAGTATTTT. The encoded protein is CASSLGHSTDTQYF.

There are many counts of this clonotype. The rearrangement joins TRBV4-1 to TRBJ1-5; D unresolved. Looked up from germline, CDR1 is MGHRA and CDR2 is YSYEKL. V shed 3 bases and J shed 5 bases, with 17 bases lying between them. The CDR3 has 16 amino acids. CDR3 amino acids: CASSHRVMHLDQPQHF. As DNA, the CDR3 is TGCGCCAGCAGCCACCGCGTGATGCACCTTGATCAGCCCCAGCATTTT.

In this sample, this clonotype turned up many times. The rearrangement joins TRBV10-2 to TRBJ2-7, with D perhaps matching TRBD2 (6 bases). This CDR3 has 12 amino acids. V dropped 6 bases and J dropped 7 bases, with 13 bases sitting between them. Germline V CDR1 and CDR2: WSHSY, SAAADI. CDR3 sequence (DNA): TGCGCCAGCAGCCAGGCGGCGGGAGAGCAGTACTTC. The encoded protein is CASSQAAGEQYF.

This clonotype was seen at least ten times. The chain carries TRBV24-1 and TRBJ2-1, with D tentatively TRBD1 (7 bases). V was pared by 3 bases and J by 5 bases, with 13 bases between. The CDR3 runs 15 residues. Germline CDR1 reads KGHDR; CDR2 reads SFDVKD. CDR3 amino acids: CATSDRGTVDNEQFF. For the CDR3, the DNA is TGTGCCACCAGTGATCGGGGGACAGTCGACAATGAGCAGTTCTTC.

This clonotype was seen many times. The chain joins TRBV7-3 to TRBJ1-1; TRBD1 matches at 8 bases. Trimming took 2 bases from V and 4 from J; bases not matched to a gene: 9. The CDR3 is 16 amino acids. The germline CDR1 and CDR2 sequences are SGHTA and FQGTGA. The CDR3 sequence is CASSLSGGSLVTEAFF. For the CDR3, the DNA is TGTGCCAGCAGCTTATCAGGGGGCTCGTTGGTCACTGAAGCTTTCTTT.

This clonotype was recorded many times. This sequence joins TRBV9 and TRBJ2-7; the D gene is possibly TRBD1 (7 bases). From germline, CDR1 is SGDLS and CDR2 YYNGEE. The CDR3 sequence is 15 residues long. V was trimmed by 3 bases and J by 0 bases, leaving 13 bases between them. The CDR3 DNA sequence: TGTGCCAGCAGCGCAGGGGGGAGCTACTCCTACGAGCAGTACTTC. Translating it yields CASSAGGSYSYEQYF.

At least ten counts were recorded for this clonotype. The chain combines TRBV5-1 with TRBJ1-1; TRBD1 is a possible D gene (6 bases). The CDR3 is 13 amino acids. V lost 4 bases, J lost 1 base, and 8 bases lay in between. Germline values: CDR1 SGHRS, CDR2 YFSETQ. The CDR3, as DNA: TGCGCCAGCAGCCTGGACAGGAACACTGAAGCTTTCTTT. Amino acid sequence: CASSLDRNTEAFF.

In this sample, this clonotype turned up many times. This chain joins TRBV7-6 and TRBJ2-5; weak D call: TRBD1 (5 bases). Germline loops: CDR1 SGHVS, CDR2 FNYEAQ. Trimming took off 8 bases at V and 3 bases at J, with 13 bases between the two ends. CDR3 length equals 13 residues. Written as DNA, the CDR3 is TGTGCCAGCTCTGCATCAGGGAAAGAGACCCAGTACTTC. It is translated as CASSASGKETQYF.

The chain is built from TRBV15 and TRBJ1-1, with unresolved D. Per germline, CDR1 LNHNV and CDR2 YYDKDF (reference sequence). This CDR3 contains 16 residues. Trimming took 0 bases from V and 7 from J, leaving 18 bases between them. In nucleotides, the CDR3 is TGTGCCACCAGCAGAGAGCCCGGATCCGGATCCATTGAAGCTTTCTTT. Translated: CATSREPGSGSIEAFF.

Many counts were recorded for this clonotype. The rearrangement joins TRBV5-1 to TRBJ2-1; D is uncertain. CDR3 length: 14 residues. V lost 1 base and J 4 bases, leaving 9 bases between the germline ends. Per the germline V gene, CDR1 is SGHRS and CDR2 is YFSETQ. The CDR3 coding sequence is TGCGCCAGCAGCTTGCCATCCCCTTACAATGAGCAGTTCTTC. Its protein product is CASSLPSPYNEQFF.

In its sample, this clonotype was seen many times. The gene calls are TRBV6-6 and TRBJ2-7; no firm D call. CDR1 and CDR2 (germline): MNHNY, SVGAGI (reference sequence). V dropped 5 bases and J dropped 2 bases, with 10 bases sitting between them. The CDR3 has 13 residues. The CDR3 spells CASSPGEPYEQYF. The CDR3 DNA reads TGTGCCAGCAGTCCAGGAGAACCCTACGAGCAGTACTTC.

Many counts were recorded for this clonotype. The V call is TRBV14, the J call TRBJ2-1; D is perhaps TRBD2 (6 bases). V was shortened by 4 bases and J by 4 bases, with 14 bases between the two germline ends. The germline CDR1 and CDR2 sequences are SGHDN and FVKESK. This CDR3 is built from 15 residues. The DNA for the CDR3 is TGTGCCAGCAGCCGAGTCGGGACTCAGTACAATGAGCAGTTCTTC. It yields the protein CASSRVGTQYNEQFF.